The rows below give T cell receptor beta chains drawn from one sample of a study of blood T cell repertoires in COVID-19. Libraries were prepared by immunoSEQ multiplex PCR; TCRdb keeps only in-frame clonotypes and omits some of them. This table holds 100,000 to 150,000 clones, about four fifths found once. The specimen sequenced was peripheral blood. These receptors originate from a woman aged 25 to 39 who had recovered from COVID-19. Both conserved end residues are part of each CDR3. D genes are given only for firm matches. Clone size is shown for a subset of rows, as once, few, many or a class of expanded clone.

.	TRBV25-1	TRBJ1-4	13	once	CAISEAGDEKLFF	TGTGCCATTTCGGAAGCAGGGGATGAAAAACTGTTTTTT
TRBD1	TRBV2	TRBJ1-1	15	.	CASRGTGGSNTEAFF	TGTGCCAGCAGGGGCACAGGGGGTTCGAACACTGAAGCTTTCTTT
.	TRBV3-1/TRBV3-2	TRBJ2-3	15	.	CASSSGLLGTDTQYF	TGTGCCAGCAGTTCCGGACTGCTGGGCACAGATACGCAGTATTTT
.	TRBV7-9	TRBJ1-1	12	.	CASSPTGGVAFF	TGTGCCAGCAGCCCAACGGGGGGCGTAGCTTTCTTT
TRBD2	TRBV7-9	TRBJ2-7	18	.	CASSLALTSGSSPNEQYF	TGTGCCAGCAGCTTAGCTTTGACTAGCGGGAGTAGTCCTAATGAGCAGTACTTC
.	TRBV5-1	TRBJ1-1	16	.	CASSLGVGRRTTEAFF	TGCGCCAGCAGCTTGGGAGTGGGCAGAAGAACAACTGAAGCTTTCTTT
.	TRBV12-1	TRBJ1-4	12	.	CASSNPSEKLFF	TGTGCCAGCAGCAACCCCAGTGAAAAACTGTTTTTT
.	TRBV7-3	TRBJ2-1	14	.	CASSYNVGGDEQFF	TGTGCCAGCAGCTATAATGTAGGGGGTGATGAGCAGTTCTTC
TRBD1	TRBV2	TRBJ2-7	13	.	CASSTGGRYEQYF	TGTGCCAGCAGTACAGGGGGTAGGTACGAGCAGTACTTC
TRBD1	TRBV6-5	TRBJ1-1	14	.	CASSLGQMNTEAFF	TGTGCCAGCAGTTTGGGACAGATGAACACTGAAGCTTTCTTT
.	TRBV19	TRBJ1-1	15	.	CASSMAGSGGTEAFF	TGTGCCAGTAGTATGGCGGGGTCTGGGGGCACTGAAGCTTTCTTT
.	TRBV27	TRBJ2-1	11	.	CASSAGHEQFF	TGTGCCAGCAGCGCGGGACATGAGCAGTTCTTC
TRBD1	TRBV5-5	TRBJ1-5	14	.	CASSQGQGDQPQHF	TGTGCCAGCAGTCAAGGACAGGGGGACCAGCCCCAGCATTTT
.	TRBV15	TRBJ2-1	13	.	CATRQGPLDEQFF	TGTGCCACCAGACAGGGTCCGCTGGATGAGCAGTTCTTC
.	TRBV5-1	TRBJ2-3	16	.	CATKATPNLSTDTQYF	TGCGCCACCAAAGCGACTCCCAATTTAAGCACAGATACGCAGTATTTT
.	TRBV28	TRBJ2-1	14	.	CASRPRTRYNEQFF	TGTGCCAGCAGACCAAGGACACGATACAATGAGCAGTTCTTC
.	TRBV29-1	TRBJ2-1	10	.	CSGRVNEQFF	TGCAGCGGGAGGGTCAATGAGCAGTTCTTC
.	TRBV25-1	TRBJ1-1	12	.	CASSEYGGMAFF	TGTGCCAGCAGTGAATATGGCGGGATGGCTTTCTTT
.	TRBV5-5	TRBJ1-5	14	.	CASRPGVIDQPQHF	TGTGCCAGCAGGCCAGGGGTTATCGATCAGCCCCAGCATTTT
.	TRBV12-3/TRBV12-4	TRBJ2-7	12	.	CASSLHGDEQYF	TGTGCCAGCAGTTTACACGGTGACGAGCAGTACTTC
TRBD2	TRBV3-1/TRBV3-2	TRBJ2-7	15	.	CASSQGSGRKNEQYF	TGTGCCAGCAGCCAAGGTAGCGGGAGAAAGAACGAGCAGTACTTC
TRBD1	TRBV28	TRBJ1-4	13	.	CASSLDRVEKLFF	TGTGCCAGCAGTCTCGACAGGGTTGAAAAACTGTTTTTT
TRBD1	TRBV19	TRBJ2-1	15	.	CASSPRDRYYNEQFF	TGTGCCAGTAGCCCCCGGGACAGGTATTACAATGAGCAGTTCTTC
.	TRBV29-1	TRBJ2-1	13	.	CSVVGGSYNEQFF	TGCAGCGTTGTTGGAGGCTCCTACAATGAGCAGTTCTTC
TRBD2	TRBV19	TRBJ2-3	17	.	CASSNPRLAGGADTQYF	TGTGCCAGTAGCAATCCCCGACTAGCGGGAGGGGCAGATACGCAGTATTTT
TRBD1	TRBV3-1/TRBV3-2	TRBJ1-4	13	.	CASRGGQVEKLFF	TGTGCCAGCAGGGGGGGACAGGTAGAAAAACTGTTTTTT
.	TRBV18	TRBJ1-4	16	.	CASSPTGRAANEKLFF	TGTGCCAGCTCACCAACAGGGAGAGCCGCTAATGAAAAACTGTTTTTT
.	TRBV27	TRBJ2-1	14	.	CASSFIDEVDEQFF	TGTGCCAGCAGTTTCATCGACGAGGTCGATGAGCAGTTCTTC
.	TRBV19	TRBJ1-3	14	once	CATQNGRAGNTIYF	TGTGCCACCCAAAACGGGAGGGCTGGAAACACCATATATTTT
TRBD1	TRBV19	TRBJ1-5	15	few	CASSRTGDNNQPQHF	TGTGCCAGTAGTCGGACAGGGGATAACAATCAGCCCCAGCATTTT
.	TRBV4-1	TRBJ2-5	16	.	CASSQNGQPSGETQYF	TGCGCCAGCAGCCAGAACGGACAGCCCTCCGGCGAGACCCAGTACTTC
TRBD2	TRBV5-1	TRBJ2-2	17	.	CASSPGVAGGPTGELFF	TGCGCCAGCAGCCCGGGAGTAGCGGGAGGGCCAACCGGGGAGCTGTTTTTT